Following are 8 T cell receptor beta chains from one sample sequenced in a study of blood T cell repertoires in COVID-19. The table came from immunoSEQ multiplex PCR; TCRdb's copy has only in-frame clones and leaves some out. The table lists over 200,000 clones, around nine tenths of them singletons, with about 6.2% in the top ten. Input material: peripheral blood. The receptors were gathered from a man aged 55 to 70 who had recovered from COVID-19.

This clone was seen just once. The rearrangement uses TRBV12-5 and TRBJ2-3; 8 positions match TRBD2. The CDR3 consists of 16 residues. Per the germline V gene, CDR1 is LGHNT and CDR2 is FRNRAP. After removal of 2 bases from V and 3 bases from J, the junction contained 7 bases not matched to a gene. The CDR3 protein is CASGLTSGRFTDTQYF. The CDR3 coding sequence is TGTGCTAGTGGTTTGACAAGCGGGAGATTTACAGATACGCAGTATTTT.

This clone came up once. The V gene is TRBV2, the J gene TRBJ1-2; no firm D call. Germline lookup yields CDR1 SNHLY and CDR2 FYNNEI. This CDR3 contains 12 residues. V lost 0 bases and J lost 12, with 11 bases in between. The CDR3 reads CASSEAGRENTF. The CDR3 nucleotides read TGTGCCAGCAGTGAAGCAGGGAGGGAAAACACCTTC.

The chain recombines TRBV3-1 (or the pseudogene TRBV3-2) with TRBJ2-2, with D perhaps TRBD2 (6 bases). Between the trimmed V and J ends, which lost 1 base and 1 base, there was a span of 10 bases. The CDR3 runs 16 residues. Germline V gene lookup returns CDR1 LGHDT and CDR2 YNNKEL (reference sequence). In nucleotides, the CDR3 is TGTGCCAGCAGCCAAGCACTTAGCGGGAACACCGGGGAGCTGTTTTTT. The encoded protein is CASSQALSGNTGELFF.

The CDR3 loop reads CASSLWGGGGPTGELFF. CDR3 coding DNA: TGTGCCAGCAGTTTATGGGGGGGAGGAGGGCCCACCGGGGAGCTGTTTTTT. V gene TRBV28 combines with J gene TRBJ2-2, with a possible D match to TRBD2 (6 bases). The germline V gene encodes CDR1 MDHEN and CDR2 SYDVKM. Deletions cut 0 bases from V and 4 bases from J, with 15 bases between. This CDR3 spans 17 amino acids.

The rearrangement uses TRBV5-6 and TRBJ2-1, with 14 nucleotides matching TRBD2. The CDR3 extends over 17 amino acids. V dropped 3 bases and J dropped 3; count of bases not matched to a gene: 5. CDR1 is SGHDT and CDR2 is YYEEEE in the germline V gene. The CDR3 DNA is TGTGCCAGCAGCTGGGGACTAGCGGGAGATTACTACAATGAGCAGTTCTTC. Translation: CASSWGLAGDYYNEQFF.

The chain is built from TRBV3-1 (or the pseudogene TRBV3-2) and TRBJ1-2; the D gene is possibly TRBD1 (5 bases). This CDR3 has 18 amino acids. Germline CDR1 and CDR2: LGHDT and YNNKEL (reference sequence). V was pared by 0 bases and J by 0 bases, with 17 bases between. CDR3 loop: CASSQEVSTEHTNYGYTF. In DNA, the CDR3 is TGTGCCAGCAGCCAAGAGGTCTCGACAGAGCATACTAACTATGGCTACACCTTC.

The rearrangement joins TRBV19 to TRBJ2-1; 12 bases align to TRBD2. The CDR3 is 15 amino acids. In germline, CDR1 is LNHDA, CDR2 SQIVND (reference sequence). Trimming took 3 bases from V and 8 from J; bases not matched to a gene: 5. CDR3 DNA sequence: TGTGCCAGTAGTATGACTAGCGGGGGTTTCGATGAGCAGTTCTTC. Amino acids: CASSMTSGGFDEQFF.

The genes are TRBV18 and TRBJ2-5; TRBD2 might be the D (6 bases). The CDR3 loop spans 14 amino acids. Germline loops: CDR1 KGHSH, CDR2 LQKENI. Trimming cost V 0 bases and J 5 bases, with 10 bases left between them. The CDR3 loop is CASSPPPTRETQYF. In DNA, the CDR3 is TGTGCCAGCTCACCACCGCCGACTAGGGAGACCCAGTACTTC.